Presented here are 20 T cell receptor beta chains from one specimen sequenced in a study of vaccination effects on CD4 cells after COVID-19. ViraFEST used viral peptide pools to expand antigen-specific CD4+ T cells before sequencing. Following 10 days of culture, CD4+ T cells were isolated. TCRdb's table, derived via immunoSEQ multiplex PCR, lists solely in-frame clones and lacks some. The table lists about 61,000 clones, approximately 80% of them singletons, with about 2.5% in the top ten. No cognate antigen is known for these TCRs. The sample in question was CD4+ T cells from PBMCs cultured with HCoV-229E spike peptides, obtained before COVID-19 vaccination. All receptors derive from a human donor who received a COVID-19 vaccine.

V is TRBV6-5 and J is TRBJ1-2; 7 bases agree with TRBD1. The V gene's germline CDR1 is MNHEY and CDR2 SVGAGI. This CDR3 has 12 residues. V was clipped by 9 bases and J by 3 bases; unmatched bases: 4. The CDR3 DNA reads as TGTGCCAGTTTACAGGGGCACTATGGCTACACCTTC. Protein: CASLQGHYGYTF.

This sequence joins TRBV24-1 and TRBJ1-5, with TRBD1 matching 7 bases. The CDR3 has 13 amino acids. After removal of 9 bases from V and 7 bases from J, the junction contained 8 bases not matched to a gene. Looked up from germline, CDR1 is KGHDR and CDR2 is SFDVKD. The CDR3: CATGRQGSQPQHF. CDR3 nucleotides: TGTGCCACCGGGAGACAGGGTTCGCAGCCCCAGCATTTT.

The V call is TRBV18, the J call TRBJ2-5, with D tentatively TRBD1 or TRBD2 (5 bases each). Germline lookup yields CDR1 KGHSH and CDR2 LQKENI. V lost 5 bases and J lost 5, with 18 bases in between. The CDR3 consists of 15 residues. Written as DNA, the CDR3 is TGTGCCAGCTCATCTTTCTGGGGGTCCGGGGAGACCCAGTACTTC. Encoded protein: CASSSFWGSGETQYF. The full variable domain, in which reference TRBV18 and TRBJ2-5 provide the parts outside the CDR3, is NAGVMQNPRHLVRRRGQEARLRCSPMKGHSHVYWYRQLPEEGLKFMVYLQKENIIDESGMPKERFSAEFPKEGPSILRIQQVVRGDSAAYFCASSSFWGSGETQYFGPGTRLLVL.

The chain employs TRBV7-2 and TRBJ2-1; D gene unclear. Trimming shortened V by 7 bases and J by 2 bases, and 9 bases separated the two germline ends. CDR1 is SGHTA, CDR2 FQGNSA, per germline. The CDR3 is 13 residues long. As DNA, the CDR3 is TGTGCCAGCACCCCAAGACCCTACAATGAGCAGTTCTTC. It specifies CASTPRPYNEQFF.

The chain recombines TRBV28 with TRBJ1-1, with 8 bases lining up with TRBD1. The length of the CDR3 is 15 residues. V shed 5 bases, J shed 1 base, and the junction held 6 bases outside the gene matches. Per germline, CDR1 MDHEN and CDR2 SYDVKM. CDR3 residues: CASSLPGGPNTEAFF. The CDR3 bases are TGTGCCAGCAGTCTTCCAGGGGGCCCGAACACTGAAGCTTTCTTT.

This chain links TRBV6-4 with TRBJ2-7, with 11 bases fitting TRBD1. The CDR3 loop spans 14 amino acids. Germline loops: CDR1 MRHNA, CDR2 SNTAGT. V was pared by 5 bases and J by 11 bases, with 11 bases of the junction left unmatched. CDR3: CASSCLGQGGSEYV. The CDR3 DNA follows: TGTGCCAGCAGTTGCCTGGGACAGGGGGGATCGGAGTACGTC.

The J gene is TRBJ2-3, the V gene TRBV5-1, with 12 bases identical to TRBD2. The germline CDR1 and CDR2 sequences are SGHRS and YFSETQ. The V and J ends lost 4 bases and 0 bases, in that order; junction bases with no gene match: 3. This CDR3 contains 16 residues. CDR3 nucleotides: TGCGCCAGCAGCCAGGGACTAGCGGGTAGCACAGATACGCAGTATTTT. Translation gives CASSQGLAGSTDTQYF.

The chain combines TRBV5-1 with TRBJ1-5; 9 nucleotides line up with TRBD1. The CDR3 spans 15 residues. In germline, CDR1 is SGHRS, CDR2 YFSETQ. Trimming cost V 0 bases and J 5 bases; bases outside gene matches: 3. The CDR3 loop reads CASSLGTGGDQPQHF. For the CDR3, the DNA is TGCGCCAGCAGCTTGGGCACAGGGGGCGATCAGCCCCAGCATTTT.

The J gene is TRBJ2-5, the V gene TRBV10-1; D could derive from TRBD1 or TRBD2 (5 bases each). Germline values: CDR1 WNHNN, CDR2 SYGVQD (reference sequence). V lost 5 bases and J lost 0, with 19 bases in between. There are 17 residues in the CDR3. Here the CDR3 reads CASSPTVPGTYQETQYF. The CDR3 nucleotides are TGCGCCAGCAGTCCGACGGTACCCGGGACGTACCAAGAGACCCAGTACTTC.

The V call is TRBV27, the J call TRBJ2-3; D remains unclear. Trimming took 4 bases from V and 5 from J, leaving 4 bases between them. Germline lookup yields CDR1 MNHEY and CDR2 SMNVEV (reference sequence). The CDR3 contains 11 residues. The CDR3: CASSYKDTQYF. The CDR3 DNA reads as TGTGCCAGCAGTTATAAAGATACGCAGTATTTT.

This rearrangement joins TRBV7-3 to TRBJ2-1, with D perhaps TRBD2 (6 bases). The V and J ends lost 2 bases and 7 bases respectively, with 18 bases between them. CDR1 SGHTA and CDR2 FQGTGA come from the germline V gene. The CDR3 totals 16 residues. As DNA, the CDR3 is TGTGCCAGCAGCTTAGTGCGGGATCAACCCCGGAATGAGCAGTTCTTC. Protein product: CASSLVRDQPRNEQFF.

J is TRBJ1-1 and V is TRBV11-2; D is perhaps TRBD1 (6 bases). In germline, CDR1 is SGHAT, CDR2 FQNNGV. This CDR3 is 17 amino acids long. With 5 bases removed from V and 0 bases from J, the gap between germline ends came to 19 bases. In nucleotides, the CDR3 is TGTGCCAGCAGCATATTAGCGGGGGGGGCGGTGAACACTGAAGCTTTCTTT. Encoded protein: CASSILAGGAVNTEAFF.

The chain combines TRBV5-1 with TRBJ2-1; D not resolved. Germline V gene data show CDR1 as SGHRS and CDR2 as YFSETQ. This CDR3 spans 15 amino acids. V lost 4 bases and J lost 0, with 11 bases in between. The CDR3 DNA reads TGCGCCAGCAGCCTATGGGGAAGCTCCTACAATGAGCAGTTCTTC. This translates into CASSLWGSSYNEQFF.

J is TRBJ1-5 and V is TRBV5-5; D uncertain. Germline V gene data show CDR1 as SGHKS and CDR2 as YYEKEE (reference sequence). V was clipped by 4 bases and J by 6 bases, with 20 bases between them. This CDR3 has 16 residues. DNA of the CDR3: TGTGCCAGCAGCCCCCAAGGTCCGGCGGTCGTTCAGCCCCAGCATTTT. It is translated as CASSPQGPAVVQPQHF.

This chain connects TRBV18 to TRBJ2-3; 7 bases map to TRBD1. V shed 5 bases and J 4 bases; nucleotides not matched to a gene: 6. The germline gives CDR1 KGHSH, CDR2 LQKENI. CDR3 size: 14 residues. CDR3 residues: CASSKGAPADTQYF. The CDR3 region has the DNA TGTGCCAGCTCAAAGGGGGCGCCGGCAGATACGCAGTATTTT. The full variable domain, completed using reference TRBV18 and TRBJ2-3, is NAGVMQNPRHLVRRRGQEARLRCSPMKGHSHVYWYRQLPEEGLKFMVYLQKENIIDESGMPKERFSAEFPKEGPSILRIQQVVRGDSAAYFCASSKGAPADTQYFGPGTRLTVL.

CDR3 sequence reads: CASSSGLAKENNEQFF. DNA for the CDR3: TGTGCCAGCAGCTCCGGACTAGCGAAGGAAAACAATGAGCAGTTCTTC. The V call is TRBV5-4, the J call TRBJ2-1, with 9 bases fitting TRBD2. Trimming at V came to 3 bases and at J to 5 bases, leaving 9 bases not matched to a gene. Per germline, CDR1 SGHNT and CDR2 YYREEE (reference sequence). CDR3 size: 16 residues.

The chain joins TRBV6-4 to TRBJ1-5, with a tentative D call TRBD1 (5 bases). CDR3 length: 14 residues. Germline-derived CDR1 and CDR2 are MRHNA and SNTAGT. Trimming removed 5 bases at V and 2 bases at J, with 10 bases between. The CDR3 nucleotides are TGTGCCAGCAGTTCCAGGGCTGGCAATCAGCCCCAGCATTTT. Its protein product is CASSSRAGNQPQHF.

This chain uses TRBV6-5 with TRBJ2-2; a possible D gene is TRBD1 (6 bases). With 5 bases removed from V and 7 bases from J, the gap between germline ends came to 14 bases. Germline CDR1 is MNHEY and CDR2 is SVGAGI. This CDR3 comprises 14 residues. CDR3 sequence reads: CASSNRDGVGELFF. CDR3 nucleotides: TGTGCCAGCAGTAACAGGGACGGCGTCGGGGAGCTGTTTTTT.

The CDR3 coding sequence is TGTGCCACCAGTGATTGGAACACCGGGGAGCTGTTTTTT. Translating it yields CATSDWNTGELFF. The chain combines TRBV24-1 with TRBJ2-2; no reliable D call. This CDR3 has 13 amino acids. CDR1 and CDR2 (germline): KGHDR, SFDVKD. Deletions cut 2 bases from V and 1 base from J, with 1 base between.

CDR3 bases: TGCGCCAGCAGCGCCCAGGTTACCACAGATACGCAGTATTTT. Its translation is CASSAQVTTDTQYF. The chain uses TRBV5-1 and TRBJ2-3; the D is unclear. V dropped 4 bases and J dropped 2 bases, with 11 bases sitting between them. Germline CDR1 is SGHRS and CDR2 is YFSETQ. CDR3 length: 14 amino acids.